One TCR beta chain is described in this entry. Germline CDR1 and CDR2: SGDLS and YYNGEE. V was shortened by 5 bases and J by 7 bases, with 21 bases between the two germline ends. CDR3 length: 16 residues. PCR amplification relied on 60 Vbeta primers (plus 13 Jbeta primers). Method: immunoSEQ multiplex PCR; TCRdb's copy keeps in-frame clones and lacks some. Of some 190,000 clones in the sample, approximately 73% were seen once. This sample was included in a study of cytomegalovirus exposure and HLA in healthy donors. The clonotype was recovered from a woman aged 30 to 39 in good health and CMV-seropositive. The sample was PBMCs. The J gene is TRBJ2-2, the V gene TRBV9, with a possible D match to TRBD2 (6 bases). The CDR3: CASSYDWRGPLGELFF. The CDR3 nucleotides are TGTGCCAGCAGTTATGACTGGCGGGGACCTCTCGGGGAGCTGTTTTTT.